Presented here are 22 T cell receptor beta chains from one specimen sequenced in a study of blood T cells in healthy people across ages. A second roughly 6 to 11 cycle PCR used barcoded and J-beta primers. TCRdb re-called the 5' RACE reads with MiXCR, one entry per CDR3 protein. The sample lists some 1.5 million distinct CDR3 sequences; over 25% were seen once. Sequenced material: blood. The receptors shown here come from a woman aged 25-40 years in good health.

This chain links TRBV5-1 with TRBJ2-2, with D perhaps matching TRBD1 or TRBD2 (6 bases each). V gave up 7 bases and J gave up 0 bases, with 13 bases separating them. The CDR3 totals 15 residues. Germline V gives CDR1 SGHRS, CDR2 YFSETQ. The DNA for the CDR3 is TGCGCCAGCGGAGGGGGGCACGCGAACACCGGGGAGCTGTTTTTT. Protein product: CASGGGHANTGELFF.

The genes are TRBV20-1 and TRBJ1-4, with unresolved D. CDR1 and CDR2 from the germline V gene are DFQATT and SNEGSKA (reference sequence). Trimming left V 2 bases short and J 4 bases short, with 11 bases between. CDR3 length: 14 amino acids. CDR3 loop: CSARSGVDNEKLFF. CDR3 nucleotides: TGCAGTGCTAGATCTGGGGTGGATAATGAAAAACTGTTTTTT.

This chain links TRBV6-6 with TRBJ2-5; D not certain. CDR3 length equals 14 residues. Deletions cut 8 bases from V and 5 bases from J, with 18 bases between. Germline assignment: CDR1 MNHNY and CDR2 SVGAGI (reference sequence). The CDR3 loop is CASGPSTTTETQYF. In nucleotides, the CDR3 is TGTGCCAGCGGTCCCTCAACTACTACGGAGACCCAGTACTTC.

This rearrangement joins TRBV12-3 or TRBV12-4 to TRBJ1-1, with D unclear. This CDR3 spans 12 amino acids. Between the trimmed V and J ends, which lost 5 bases and 10 bases, there was a span of 14 bases. CDR3 DNA sequence: TGTGCCAGCAGTCCCGCGGCGGAGGGAGCTTTCTTT. Protein: CASSPAAEGAFF.

The table lists this clonotype with a few counts. CDR3 sequence: CASSERGVVYNEQFF. The DNA for the CDR3 is TGTGCCAGCAGCGAGCGGGGGGTTGTCTACAATGAGCAGTTCTTC. This chain joins TRBV5-6 and TRBJ2-1; TRBD2 agrees at 9 bases. V trimming: 4 bases; J trimming: 3 bases; junction bases outside the gene matches: 5. Germline V CDR1 and CDR2: SGHDT, YYEEEE. CDR3 length: 15 residues.

This clonotype was recorded at least ten times. The V gene is TRBV4-1, the J gene TRBJ2-7; the D is unclear. CDR3 size: 14 residues. In germline, CDR1 is MGHRA, CDR2 YSYEKL. V was shortened by 0 bases and J by 3 bases, with 9 bases between the two germline ends. The CDR3 region is CASSQDIRIYEQYF. DNA for the CDR3: TGCGCCAGCAGCCAAGATATCAGGATCTACGAGCAGTACTTC.

This clonotype was counted only a few times. The chain uses TRBV27 and TRBJ2-1, with TRBD1 identical over 7 bases. The germline V gene encodes CDR1 MNHEY and CDR2 SMNVEV (reference sequence). The trim removed 10 bases at V and 7 bases at J, leaving 10 bases unmatched. The CDR3 is made up of 13 amino acids. The CDR3 spells CATVQGSGNEQFF. Written as DNA, the CDR3 is TGTGCCACCGTACAGGGGTCCGGGAATGAGCAGTTCTTC.

The chain employs TRBV12-5 and TRBJ2-7; 7 bases are a match to TRBD2. Germline V gives CDR1 LGHNT, CDR2 FRNRAP. The V segment lost 3 bases and the J segment 6 bases; nucleotides outside the gene matches: 5. This CDR3 is built from 13 residues. The CDR3 loop reads CASGLWEGTEQYF. In DNA form, the CDR3 reads TGTGCTAGTGGTTTATGGGAGGGCACCGAGCAGTACTTC.

This clonotype was found a few times. V and J are TRBV20-1 and TRBJ1-2, with 7 bases aligning to TRBD1. CDR1 is DFQATT and CDR2 is SNEGSKA in the germline V gene (reference sequence). J gave up 5 bases and V 4 bases, and 10 bases lay outside the gene matches. This CDR3 is 14 amino acids long. CDR3 in DNA: TGCAGTGCTACTAGACAGGGTGTTAGGTATGGCTACACCTTC. Translated, it gives CSATRQGVRYGYTF.

V gene TRBV21-1 combines with J gene TRBJ2-7; the DNA was not used to check the table's D call, TRBD1. TRBV21-1 is designated a pseudogene. This CDR3 comprises 18 residues. CDR3 sequence reads: CASSKDGVGDRVSYEQYF. The CDR3 DNA is TGTGCCAGCAGCAAAGATGGGGTAGGGGACAGGGTATCCTACGAGCAGTACTTC.

The chain employs TRBV15 and TRBJ2-5; 10 bases agree with TRBD2. V was pared by 1 base and J by 3 bases, with 5 bases of the junction left unmatched. Germline CDR1 LNHNV, CDR2 YYDKDF (reference sequence). The CDR3 extends over 16 amino acids. The CDR3 loop reads CATSRASGSGEETQYF. DNA of the CDR3: TGTGCCACCAGCAGAGCTAGCGGGAGTGGAGAAGAGACCCAGTACTTC.

This clonotype was recorded at least ten times. CDR3 in amino acids: CASSLMRGVLNEQFF. In nucleotides, the CDR3 is TGTGCCAGCAGTTTAATGCGGGGGGTACTCAATGAGCAGTTCTTC. This chain uses TRBV28 with TRBJ2-1; 8 bases fit TRBD2. CDR1 is MDHEN and CDR2 is SYDVKM in the germline V gene. The CDR3 runs to 15 residues. Germline trimming cut 2 bases from V and 6 bases from J; bases unmatched to any gene: 6. Combining the CDR3 with reference TRBV28 and TRBJ2-1 gives the whole variable domain DVKVTQSSRYLVKRTGEKVFLECVQDMDHENMFWYRQDPGLGLRLIYFSYDVKMKEKGDIPEGYSVSREKKERFSLILESASTNQTSMYLCASSLMRGVLNEQFFGPGTRLTVL.

The gene calls are TRBV7-9 and TRBJ2-3, with D uncertain. The germline V gene encodes CDR1 SEHNR and CDR2 FQNEAQ (reference sequence). The CDR3 spans 13 residues. Deletions cut 0 bases from V and 8 bases from J, with 9 bases between. In DNA, the CDR3 is TGTGCCAGCAGCTTAGCGGTATCGGGTACGCAGTATTTT. Translating gives CASSLAVSGTQYF.

Notes on this clonotype: A much bigger clone sits one base away, suggesting this may be a read error. The rearrangement joins TRBV6-2 or TRBV6-3 to TRBJ2-3; tentatively, D is TRBD1 or TRBD2 (5 bases each). Germline loops: CDR1 MNHEY, CDR2 SVGEGT. The ends were cut back, 6 bases at V and 2 bases at J, with 9 bases in the middle. CDR3 size: 13 residues. The CDR3 DNA is TGTGCCAGCAGCCGGGACGACACAGATACGCAGTATTTT. Its translation: CASSRDDTDTQYF.

CDR3 coding DNA: TGCAGTTCCTTTCAAGCGGGGAGAAGAGATACGCAGTATTTT. It specifies CSSFQAGRRDTQYF. The V call is TRBV20-1, the J call TRBJ2-3; 7 nucleotides line up with TRBD2. V dropped 8 bases and J dropped 5; count of bases not matched to a gene: 13. The CDR3 contains 14 residues. Germline V gene sequence: CDR1 DFQATT, CDR2 SNEGSKA (reference sequence).

This clonotype has a handful of counts. V usage is TRBV7-2 and J usage is TRBJ2-1, with 10 nucleotides matching TRBD2. CDR1 and CDR2 from the germline V gene are SGHTA and FQGNSA. CDR3 size: 15 residues. After removal of 3 bases from V and 15 bases from J, the junction contained 14 bases not matched to a gene. Here the CDR3 DNA reads TGTGCCAGCAGCTTCAGTAGCGGGGGGCCCCGGGAGGGGTTCTTC. It specifies CASSFSSGGPREGFF.

The J gene is TRBJ1-1, the V gene TRBV3-1; D not certain. Trimming took 0 bases from V and 8 from J, leaving 7 bases between them. CDR3 length equals 12 residues. From germline, CDR1 is LGHDT and CDR2 YNNKEL (reference sequence). In DNA form, the CDR3 reads TGTGCCAGCAGCCAAGATCTGAGGGAAGCTTTCTTT. Translating gives CASSQDLREAFF.

This clonotype came up a few times. This chain connects TRBV5-5 to TRBJ1-2; 11 bases are shared with TRBD1. Trimming removed 4 bases from V and 6 bases from J; junction bases left unmatched: 11. This CDR3 comprises 16 residues. CDR1 and CDR2 from the germline V gene are SGHKS and YYEKEE (reference sequence). This CDR3 is CASSAGTGGRYDGYTF. The CDR3 DNA follows: TGTGCCAGCAGCGCTGGGACAGGGGGGCGTTATGATGGCTACACCTTC. Looking up the rest from reference TRBV5-5 and TRBJ1-2 gives the full variable domain: DAGVTQSPTHLIKTRGQQVTLRCSPISGHKSVSWYQQVLGQGPQFIFQYYEKEERGRGNFPDRFSARQFPNYSSELNVNALLLGDSALYLCASSAGTGGRYDGYTFGSGTRLTVV.

This clonotype was counted only a few times. One end of the junction fails to match germline, which may point to a read error. The gene calls are TRBV5-1 and TRBJ1-2; D gene unclear. The CDR3 sequence is 14 residues long. Germline V gene data show CDR1 as SGHRS and CDR2 as YFSETQ. The CDR3 nucleotides read TGCACCAGCAGCTCGGACGGGCGAGGCTATGGCTACACCTTC. As protein: CTSSSDGRGYGYTF.

This clonotype was recorded at least ten times. The rearrangement links TRBV10-2 to TRBJ2-3; no clear D. The CDR3 sequence is 14 residues long. CDR1 is WSHSY, CDR2 SAAADI, per germline. V gave up 0 bases and J gave up 0 bases, with 4 bases separating them. The CDR3, as DNA: TGCGCCAGCAGTGAGTCCATAAGCACAGATACGCAGTATTTT. Translating gives CASSESISTDTQYF.

Only a few counts were recorded for this clonotype. This chain links TRBV15 with TRBJ2-3, with TRBD2 matching over 7 bases. The ends lost 5 bases at V and 3 bases at J; junction bases unmatched: 11. CDR3 length equals 16 residues. Germline V gene sequence: CDR1 LNHNV, CDR2 YYDKDF (reference sequence). The CDR3 bases are TGTGCCACCAGCTCATGGGGAGCGGGGCGGACAGATACGCAGTATTTT. This gives the protein CATSSWGAGRTDTQYF.

This clonotype turned up a few times. The CDR3 DNA sequence: TGTGCTGTCAGGGACAGGGGTGGCGATGAGCAGTTCTTC. Its translation: CAVRDRGGDEQFF. The chain joins TRBV6-5 to TRBJ2-1; TRBD1 aligns across 10 bases. Germline V CDR1 and CDR2: MNHEY, SVGAGI. The CDR3 is made up of 13 amino acids.